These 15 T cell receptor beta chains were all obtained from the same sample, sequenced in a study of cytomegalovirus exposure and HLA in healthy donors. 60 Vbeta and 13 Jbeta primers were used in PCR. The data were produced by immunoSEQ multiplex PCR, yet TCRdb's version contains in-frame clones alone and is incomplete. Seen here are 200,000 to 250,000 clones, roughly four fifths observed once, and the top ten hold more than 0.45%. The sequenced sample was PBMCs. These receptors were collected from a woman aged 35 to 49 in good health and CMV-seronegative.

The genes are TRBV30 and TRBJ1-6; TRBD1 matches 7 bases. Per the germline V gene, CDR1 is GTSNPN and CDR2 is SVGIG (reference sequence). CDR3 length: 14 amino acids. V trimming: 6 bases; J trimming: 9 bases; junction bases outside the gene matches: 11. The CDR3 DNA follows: TGTGCCTGCGCCCCGGGCAGGGGGAGTTCACCCCTCCACTTT. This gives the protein CACAPGRGSSPLHF.

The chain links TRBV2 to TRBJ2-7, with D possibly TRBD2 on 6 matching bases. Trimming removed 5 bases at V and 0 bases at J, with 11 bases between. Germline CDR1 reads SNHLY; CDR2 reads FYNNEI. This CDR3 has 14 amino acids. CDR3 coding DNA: TGTGCCAGCAGTCCCCTAGCGAACTCCTACGAGCAGTACTTC. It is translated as CASSPLANSYEQYF. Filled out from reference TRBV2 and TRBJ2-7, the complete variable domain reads EPEVTQTPSHQVTQMGQEVILRCVPISNHLYFYWYRQILGQKVEFLVSFYNNEISEKSEIFDDQFSVERPDGSNFTLKIRSTKLEDSAMYFCASSPLANSYEQYFGPGTRLTVT.

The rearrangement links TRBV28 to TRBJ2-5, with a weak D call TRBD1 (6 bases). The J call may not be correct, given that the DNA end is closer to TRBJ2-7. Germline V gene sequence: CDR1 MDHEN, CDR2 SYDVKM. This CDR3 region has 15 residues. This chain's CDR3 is CASSQESTGTYEQYF. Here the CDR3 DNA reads TGTGCCAGCAGTCAAGAATCGACAGGAACCTACGAGCAGTACTTC.

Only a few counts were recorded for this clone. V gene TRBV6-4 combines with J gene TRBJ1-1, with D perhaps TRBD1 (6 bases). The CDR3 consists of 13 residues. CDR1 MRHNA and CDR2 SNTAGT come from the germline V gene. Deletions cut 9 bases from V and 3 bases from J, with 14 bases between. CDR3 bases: TGTGCCAGAGTAGGGGGAAAGGACACTGAAGCTTTCTTT. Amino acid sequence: CARVGGKDTEAFF.

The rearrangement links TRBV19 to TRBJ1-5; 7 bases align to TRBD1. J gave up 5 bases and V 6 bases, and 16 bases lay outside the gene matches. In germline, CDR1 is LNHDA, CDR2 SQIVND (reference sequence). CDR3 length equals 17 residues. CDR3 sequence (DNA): TGTGCCAGTAGCCTTACGACAGGGACCGGCTTGGATCAGCCCCAGCATTTT. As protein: CASSLTTGTGLDQPQHF.

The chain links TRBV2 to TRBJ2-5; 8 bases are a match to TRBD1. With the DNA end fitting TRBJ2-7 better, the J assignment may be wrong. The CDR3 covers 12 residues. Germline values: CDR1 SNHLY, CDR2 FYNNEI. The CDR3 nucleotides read TGTGCCAGCAGACGGACAGGGTTCGAGCAGTACTTC. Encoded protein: CASRRTGFEQYF.

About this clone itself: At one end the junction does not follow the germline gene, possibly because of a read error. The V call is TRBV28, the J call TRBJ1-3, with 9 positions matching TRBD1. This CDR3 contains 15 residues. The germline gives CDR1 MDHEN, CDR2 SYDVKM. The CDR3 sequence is CASSLPGQGRNAIYF. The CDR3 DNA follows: TGTGCCAGCAGTTTACCGGGACAGGGTAGAAACGCCATATATTTT.

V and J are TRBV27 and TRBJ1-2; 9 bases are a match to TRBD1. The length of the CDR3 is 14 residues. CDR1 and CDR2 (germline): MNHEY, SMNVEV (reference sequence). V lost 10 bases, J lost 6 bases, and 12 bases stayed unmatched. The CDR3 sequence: CATSFLGQGNGYTF. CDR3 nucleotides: TGTGCCACCTCCTTTTTAGGACAGGGGAATGGCTACACCTTC.

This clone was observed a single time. Here the CDR3 reads CASSPDRGVSYEQYF. The CDR3 DNA reads as TGTGCCAGCTCACCCGACAGGGGTGTTTCCTACGAGCAGTACTTC. This chain uses TRBV18 with TRBJ2-7; 8 bases map to TRBD1. The CDR3 consists of 15 residues. The V gene end was trimmed by 3 bases and the J gene end by 1 base; junction bases not matched to a gene: 5. Germline V gene sequence: CDR1 KGHSH, CDR2 LQKENI.

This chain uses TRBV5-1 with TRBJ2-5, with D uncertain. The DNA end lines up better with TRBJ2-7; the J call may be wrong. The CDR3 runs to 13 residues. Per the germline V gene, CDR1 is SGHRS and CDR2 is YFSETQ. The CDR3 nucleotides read TGCGCCAGCAGCCCGAGTATAACCTACGAGCAGTACTTC. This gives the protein CASSPSITYEQYF.

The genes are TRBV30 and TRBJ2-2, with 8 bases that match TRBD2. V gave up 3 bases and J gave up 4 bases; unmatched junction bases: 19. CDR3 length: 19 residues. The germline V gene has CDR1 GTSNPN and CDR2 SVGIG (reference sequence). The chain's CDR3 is CAWRATRSRSGVGTGELFF. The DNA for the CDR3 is TGTGCCTGGAGGGCTACCAGAAGCCGTAGCGGGGTGGGCACCGGGGAGCTGTTTTTT.

The CDR3 sequence is CASSFRRGDWKGIYEQYF. The CDR3 DNA reads TGTGCCAGCAGTTTTAGAAGAGGGGACTGGAAAGGGATCTACGAGCAGTACTTC. V and J are TRBV28 and TRBJ2-7; the D gene is possibly TRBD2 (6 bases). Germline lookup yields CDR1 MDHEN and CDR2 SYDVKM. V was pared by 3 bases and J by 3 bases, with 24 bases between. This CDR3 spans 18 amino acids.

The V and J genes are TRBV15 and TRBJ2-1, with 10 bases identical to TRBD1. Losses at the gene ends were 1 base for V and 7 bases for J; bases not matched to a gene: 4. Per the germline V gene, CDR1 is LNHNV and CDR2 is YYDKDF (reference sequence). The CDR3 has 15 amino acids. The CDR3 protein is CATSRAGTGANEQFF. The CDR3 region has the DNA TGTGCCACCAGCAGAGCCGGGACAGGGGCAAATGAGCAGTTCTTC.

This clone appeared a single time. The CDR3 coding sequence is TGTGCCAGCAGCCCTACAGGGTTTACTGAAGCTTTCTTT. It yields the protein CASSPTGFTEAFF. The chain couples TRBV11-2 to TRBJ1-1, with a weak D call TRBD1 (6 bases). Looked up from germline, CDR1 is SGHAT and CDR2 is FQNNGV. The CDR3 has 13 residues. V dropped 5 bases and J dropped 5 bases, with 12 bases sitting between them.

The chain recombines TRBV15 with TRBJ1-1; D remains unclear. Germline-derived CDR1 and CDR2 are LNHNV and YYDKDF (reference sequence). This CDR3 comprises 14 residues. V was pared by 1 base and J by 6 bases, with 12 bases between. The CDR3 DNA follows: TGTGCCACCAGCAGAGCCAGTCACGCATCTGAAGCTTTCTTT. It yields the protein CATSRASHASEAFF. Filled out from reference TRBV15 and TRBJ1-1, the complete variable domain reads DAMVIQNPRYQVTQFGKPVTLSCSQTLNHNVMYWYQQKSSQAPKLLFHYYDKDFNNEADTPDNFQSRRPNTSFCFLDIRSPGLGDTAMYLCATSRASHASEAFFGQGTRLTVV.